This record looks at one TCR beta chain sequence and its context. Its matching antigen is unknown. Used for diagnoses were clinical symptoms, serum thyroxine and TRAb, thyroid ultrasound and orbital computed tomography. This sample was included in a study of T cells in Graves' hyperthyroidism and ophthalmopathy. Points from the study as a whole: Most expanded thyroid clonotypes above 0.001 recurred in blood.

Trimming cost V 3 bases and J 0 bases; bases outside gene matches: 8. The germline V gene has CDR1 SGHVS and CDR2 FQNEAQ. The CDR3 totals 17 residues. RNA transcripts gave rise to amplified TCR beta CDR3 regions. The HTBI primer set drove a first-round RT-PCR of the TCR CDR3. One entry per CDR3 protein, called by TCRdb with MiXCR from the multiplex PCR reads. The table lists roughly 500,000 distinct CDR3 sequences, around 42% of them singletons. The sample was peripheral blood or thyroid tissue (not recorded which). The V and J genes are TRBV7-8 and TRBJ2-5, with 9 positions matching TRBD1. This receptor was taken from an adult woman with Graves' disease, either hyperthyroidism or ophthalmopathy (not recorded which). As DNA, the CDR3 is TGTGCCAGCAGCTTGTCCGGGACAGGGACGTACCAAGAGACCCAGTACTTC. Translating it yields CASSLSGTGTYQETQYF.